At least ten counts were recorded for the clone carrying this T cell receptor (beta chain). Between the trimmed V and J ends, which lost 1 base and 7 bases, there was a span of 11 bases. This CDR3 has 13 residues. Germline V gives CDR1 MGHRA, CDR2 YSYEKL. The data stem from a study of Graves' ophthalmopathy and Graves' hyperthyroidism. Overall study: Prior to any treatment, peripheral blood was collected at the time of initial diagnosis.

From RNA, the CDR3 regions of TCR beta chains were amplified and sequenced. Following a first-round RT-PCR that used HTBI primers, a second-round multiplex PCR was carried out. Via MiXCR, TCRdb re-called the multiplex PCR reads, giving one row per CDR3 protein. The sample lists some 350,000 distinct CDR3 sequences, approximately 18% seen once, with around 2.4% in the top ten. Stable hyperthyroidism was defined by absence of ophthalmopathy within 18 months of follow-up. Patients newly diagnosed with hyperthyroidism, under 2 months' duration, were aged 18 to 65, the study reports. If patients had other autoimmune diseases, uncontrolled infections, pregnancy or lactation, they were excluded.

The sequencing input was peripheral blood. The clonotype was recovered from an adult woman with stable Graves' hyperthyroidism. The chain combines TRBV4-1 with TRBJ2-7; possible D gene TRBD1, 5 bases. CDR3 in DNA: TGCGCCAGCAGCCAAGGACAGTATCGGGAGCAGTACTTC. The encoded protein is CASSQGQYREQYF.